This TCR beta chain was observed in a study of OX40 agonist ivuxolimab in advanced cancers. Study as a whole: With ivuxolimab, an agonistic anti-OX40 (CD134) antibody, patients were treated. Findings and caveats of the study: On average, a greater number of expanded clones characterised CD8+ T cells relative to CD4+.

After removal of 2 bases from V and 7 bases from J, the junction contained 10 bases not matched to a gene. The germline CDR1 and CDR2 sequences are MNHEY and SVGAGI. This CDR3 region has 15 residues. Concerning this clone: Its antigen is not known.

This table comes from immunoSEQ multiplex PCR, and its TCRdb copy is limited to in-frame clones, with some not included. The sample has tens of thousands of clones; approximately 90% are singletons. This TCR derives from an adult with an advanced solid tumor such as melanoma, head and neck, liver or kidney cancer. The source was CD4+ or CD8+ T cells sorted from blood, collected in a trial of the OX40 agonist ivuxolimab. The chain couples TRBV6-5 to TRBJ2-7, with TRBD1 matching 8 bases. For the CDR3, the DNA is TGTGCCAGCAGTTACACGACAGGGGAGGACAGGGAGCAGTACTTC. This translates into CASSYTTGEDREQYF.